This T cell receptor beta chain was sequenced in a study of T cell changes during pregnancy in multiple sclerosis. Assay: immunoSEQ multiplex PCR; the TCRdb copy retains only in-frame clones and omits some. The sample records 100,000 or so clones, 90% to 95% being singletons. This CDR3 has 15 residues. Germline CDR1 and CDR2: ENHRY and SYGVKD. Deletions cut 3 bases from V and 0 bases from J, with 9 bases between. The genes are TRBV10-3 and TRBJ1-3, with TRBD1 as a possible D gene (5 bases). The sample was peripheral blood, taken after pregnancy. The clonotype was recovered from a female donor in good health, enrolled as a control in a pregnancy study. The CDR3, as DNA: TGTGCCATCAGTGACCCAGGGTACTCTGGAAACACCATATATTTT. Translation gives CAISDPGYSGNTIYF.